A selection of T cell receptor beta chains follows, all from one sample in a study of OX40 agonist ivuxolimab in advanced cancers. TCRdb's copy holds only in-frame clones and misses some; the assay was immunoSEQ multiplex PCR. Among roughly 92,000 clones, 80% to 95% were seen once, and the ten largest hold about 3%. The sample was CD4+ or CD8+ T cells sorted from blood, taken in a trial of the OX40 agonist ivuxolimab. These receptors all stem from an adult with an advanced solid tumor such as melanoma, head and neck, liver or kidney cancer. The CDR3 runs from the conserved cysteine through the conserved F or W. The D gene is left open where the match is weak. A clone size is listed for some rows: how often the clone was seen (once, few, many), or a class if it is expanded.

CASSEDTNTGELFF	TGTGCCAGCAGTGAGGACACCAACACCGGGGAGCTGTTTTTT	TRBV2	TRBJ2-2	NA	NA
CASSQLREGVDTQYF	TGCGCCAGCAGCCAGTTGCGGGAGGGGGTTGATACGCAGTATTTT	TRBV4-1	TRBJ2-3	TRBD2	once
CASSWGDSRDEAFF	TGTGCCAGCAGCTGGGGGGACAGCCGAGATGAAGCTTTCTTT	TRBV5-6	TRBJ1-1	TRBD1	NA
CASSSNPVRETQYF	TGTGCCAGCAGCTCTAACCCCGTCCGAGAGACCCAGTACTTC	TRBV11-2	TRBJ2-5	NA	NA
CASSLGGKETQYF	TGTGCCAGCAGCTTGGGCGGTAAAGAGACCCAGTACTTC	TRBV5-5	TRBJ2-5	NA	NA
CATSRGVQNTGELFF	TGTGCCACCAGCAGAGGAGTCCAGAACACCGGGGAGCTGTTTTTT	TRBV15	TRBJ2-2	NA	NA
CASSFRSAGTEQFF	TGTGCCAGCAGCTTCCGAAGCGCCGGGACGGAGCAGTTCTTC	TRBV5-5	TRBJ2-1	NA	NA
CASSTGTYGYTF	TGTGCCAGTAGTACCGGGACGTATGGCTACACCTTC	TRBV19	TRBJ1-2	NA	NA
CASSEGDWGDTQYF	TGCGCCAGCAGTGAAGGGGACTGGGGGGATACGCAGTATTTT	TRBV10-1	TRBJ2-3	NA	NA
CASSSGIQETQYF	TGTGCCAGCAGCTCAGGAATACAAGAGACCCAGTACTTC	TRBV11-2	TRBJ2-5	NA	NA
CASSSRDSNTGELFF	TGTGCCAGTAGTTCCCGGGACAGCAACACCGGGGAGCTGTTTTTT	TRBV19	TRBJ2-2	TRBD1	NA
CASSFQPSYEQYF	TGTGCCAGCAGCTTCCAGCCATCCTACGAGCAGTACTTC	TRBV11-2	TRBJ2-7	NA	NA
CASSLGAGELFF	TGTGCCAGCAGCTTGGGCGCCGGGGAGCTGTTTTTT	TRBV5-6	TRBJ2-2	NA	once
CASLVDWNTIYF	TGTGCCAGCCTGGTGGACTGGAACACCATATATTTT	TRBV6-1	TRBJ1-3	NA	NA
CASSYSGRPQYNEQFF	TGTGCCAGCAGTTACTCGGGGCGGCCCCAATACAATGAGCAGTTCTTC	TRBV6-5	TRBJ2-1	NA	NA
CSVEPRGLETQYF	TGCAGCGTTGAACCCCGGGGGCTAGAGACCCAGTACTTC	TRBV29-1	TRBJ2-5	NA	NA
CASSYANTGELFF	TGTGCCAGCAGTTACGCGAACACCGGGGAGCTGTTTTTT	TRBV6-5	TRBJ2-2	NA	NA
CASSEFGGGKGDTQYF	TGTGCCAGCAGTGAATTTGGCGGGGGGAAGGGAGATACGCAGTATTTT	TRBV25-1	TRBJ2-3	TRBD2	NA
CASGFPFRTGGNTEAFF	TGTGCTAGTGGTTTCCCATTCCGGACAGGGGGGAACACTGAAGCTTTCTTT	TRBV12-5	TRBJ1-1	TRBD1	NA
CASSLGTSNYGYTF	TGTGCCAGCAGCTTAGGGACCTCTAACTATGGCTACACCTTC	TRBV5-8	TRBJ1-2	NA	NA
CASSLGPGLEQYF	TGTGCCAGCAGCTTGGGGCCGGGCCTCGAGCAGTACTTC	TRBV5-6	TRBJ2-7	NA	NA
CASSGADRGNPEAFF	TGCGCCAGCAGCGGGGCGGACAGGGGTAACCCTGAAGCTTTCTTT	TRBV4-1	TRBJ1-1	TRBD1	NA
CASSFAGGSYEQYF	TGTGCCAGCAGCTTTGCAGGGGGCTCCTACGAGCAGTACTTC	TRBV5-5	TRBJ2-7	TRBD1	NA
CASSSPGRDEQYF	TGTGCCAGCAGCTCCCCCGGGAGGGACGAGCAGTACTTC	TRBV7-9	TRBJ2-7	TRBD2	NA
CASRGLTEYYEQYF	TGTGCCAGCAGGGGATTGACAGAATACTACGAGCAGTACTTC	TRBV6-1	TRBJ2-7	NA	NA
CASSPEQSYNEQFF	TGTGCCAGCTCACCGGAGCAGTCCTACAATGAGCAGTTCTTC	TRBV18	TRBJ2-1	NA	NA
CASSQGIAGSINEQFF	TGTGCCAGCAGCCAGGGGATAGCGGGGTCGATCAATGAGCAGTTCTTC	TRBV7-6	TRBJ2-1	TRBD2	NA
CASSKERPPTGTDTQYF	TGTGCCAGCAGCAAAGAGCGTCCGCCGACAGGCACAGATACGCAGTATTTT	TRBV21-1	TRBJ2-3	NA	NA
CASSLARTGELFF	TGTGCCAGCAGTTTAGCCAGGACCGGGGAGCTGTTTTTT	TRBV27	TRBJ2-2	NA	once
CASSFTDNTEAFF	TGTGCCAGCAGTTTTACAGATAACACTGAAGCTTTCTTT	TRBV27	TRBJ1-1	NA	NA
CASSLGGFTEAFF	TGTGCCAGCAGCTTGGGGGGTTTCACTGAAGCTTTCTTT	TRBV5-6	TRBJ1-1	NA	NA
CASSIPTGYEQYF	TGCGCCAGCAGTATTCCGACAGGTTACGAGCAGTACTTC	TRBV10-2	TRBJ2-7	NA	NA
CASSESGNRSPLHF	TGTGCCAGCAGCGAAAGTGGGAATCGGTCACCCCTCCACTTT	TRBV9	TRBJ1-6	NA	NA
CASSTLTGGAGNTIYF	TGTGCCAGCAGTACCCTGACAGGGGGCGCTGGAAACACCATATATTTT	TRBV27	TRBJ1-3	TRBD1	NA
CASSLRFRLNQPQHF	TGTGCCAGCAGCTTAAGGTTCAGGCTTAATCAGCCCCAGCATTTT	TRBV7-9	TRBJ1-5	NA	NA
CASSDSNQPQHF	TGTGCCAGCAGCGATAGCAATCAGCCCCAGCATTTT	TRBV2	TRBJ1-5	NA	NA
CATSRSSGTRNTQYF	TGTGCCACCAGCAGATCTTCCGGGACTCGAAATACGCAGTATTTT	TRBV15	TRBJ2-3	NA	once
CASSEPKDVAGGPYNEQFF	TGCGCCAGCAGCGAACCAAAAGATGTAGCGGGAGGGCCCTACAATGAGCAGTTCTTC	TRBV5-1	TRBJ2-1	TRBD2	NA
CSAPGVETQYF	TGCAGCGCCCCGGGGGTAGAGACCCAGTACTTC	TRBV29-1	TRBJ2-5	NA	NA
CASSEWLENSDTQYF	TGTGCCAGCAGTGAATGGCTAGAAAACTCAGATACGCAGTATTTT	TRBV2	TRBJ2-3	NA	NA
CASSVGGTNSYEQYF	TGTGCCAGCAGCGTAGGTGGGACAAACTCCTACGAGCAGTACTTC	TRBV9	TRBJ2-7	NA	NA
CASSLPTGRDGYTF	TGTGCCAGCAGCTTACCGACAGGGAGGGATGGCTACACCTTC	TRBV7-8	TRBJ1-2	TRBD1	NA
CASSVRLTNEKLFF	TGTGCCAGCAGTGTCCGATTGACTAATGAAAAACTGTTTTTT	TRBV27	TRBJ1-4	NA	NA
CASSADGTRGGYTF	TGTGCCAGCAGCGCCGACGGTACCAGGGGAGGCTACACCTTC	TRBV9	TRBJ1-2	NA	few
CASSQYPDRVGEKLFF	TGCGCCAGCAGTCAATATCCCGACAGGGTGGGTGAAAAACTGTTTTTT	TRBV23-1	TRBJ1-4	TRBD1	NA
CASSVELAGPTYNEQFF	TGTGCCAGCAGCGTAGAACTAGCGGGCCCGACCTACAATGAGCAGTTCTTC	TRBV9	TRBJ2-1	TRBD2	NA
CASGPGLVYTDTQYF	TGTGCTAGTGGTCCGGGACTAGTCTACACAGATACGCAGTATTTT	TRBV12-5	TRBJ2-3	TRBD2	NA
CASSLAGGPSYNEQFF	TGTGCCAGCAGTTTAGCGGGAGGGCCCTCCTACAATGAGCAGTTCTTC	TRBV27	TRBJ2-1	TRBD2	NA
CASSLGQETQYF	TGTGCCAGCAGCTTAGGTCAAGAGACCCAGTACTTC	TRBV11-2	TRBJ2-5	NA	NA
CASSTLDGYTF	TGTGCCAGCTCCACTTTGGATGGCTACACCTTC	TRBV9	TRBJ1-2	NA	NA
CASSFLITGVGDNEQFF	TGTGCCAGCAGCTTTCTAATAACAGGGGTGGGCGACAATGAGCAGTTCTTC	TRBV7-6	TRBJ2-1	TRBD1	NA
CATSSALISGNTIYF	TGTGCCACCAGCAGTGCTCTTATCTCTGGAAACACCATATATTTT	TRBV15	TRBJ1-3	NA	NA